Below, 9 T cell receptor beta chains from the same sample are listed, as sequenced in a study of OX40 agonist ivuxolimab in advanced cancers. TCRdb's table, derived via immunoSEQ multiplex PCR, lists solely in-frame clones and lacks some. The sample contains tens of thousands of clones, about 89% of which appear only once. The specimen was CD4+ or CD8+ T cells sorted from blood, collected in a trial of the OX40 agonist ivuxolimab. These receptors were taken from an adult with an advanced solid tumor such as melanoma, head and neck, liver or kidney cancer.

The rearrangement uses TRBV18 and TRBJ1-2, with TRBD1 identical over 10 bases. Germline CDR1 KGHSH, CDR2 LQKENI. CDR3 length: 13 amino acids. V gave up 2 bases and J gave up 7 bases; unmatched junction bases: 1. The CDR3 is CASSPDRGLGYTF. As DNA, the CDR3 is TGTGCCAGCTCACCAGACAGGGGGCTTGGCTACACCTTC.

This chain uses TRBV6-1 with TRBJ1-1, with TRBD1 identical over 7 bases. The CDR3 is 14 amino acids. In germline, CDR1 is MNHNS, CDR2 SASEGT. With 4 bases clipped from V and 5 bases from J, the junction kept 7 bases outside the gene matches. The CDR3 nucleotides read TGTGCCAGCAGTGGAGATTTCAGGGGGACTGAAGCTTTCTTT. It codes for CASSGDFRGTEAFF.

The chain employs TRBV11-2 and TRBJ2-4; 10 bases fit TRBD1. Germline CDR1 SGHAT, CDR2 FQNNGV. The CDR3 sequence is 17 residues long. J was trimmed by 0 bases and V by 4 bases; bases with no gene match: 6. This chain's CDR3 is CASSSRTGGVAKNIQYF. The DNA for the CDR3 is TGTGCCAGCAGCTCCAGGACAGGGGGTGTAGCCAAAAACATTCAGTACTTC.

This clone was recorded only once. The gene calls are TRBV5-4 and TRBJ2-1; 7 bases are shared with TRBD1. V shed 3 bases and J 2 bases; nucleotides not matched to a gene: 5. The CDR3 extends over 15 amino acids. Germline loops: CDR1 SGHNT, CDR2 YYREEE (reference sequence). The CDR3 is CASSSSQGAYNEQFF. CDR3 coding DNA: TGTGCCAGCAGCTCCTCGCAGGGGGCCTACAATGAGCAGTTCTTC. The complete variable domain, with remaining parts taken from reference TRBV5-4 and TRBJ2-1, reads ETGVTQSPTHLIKTRGQQVTLRCSSQSGHNTVSWYQQALGQGPQFIFQYYREEENGRGNFPPRFSGLQFPNYSSELNVNALELDDSALYLCASSSSQGAYNEQFFGPGTRLTVL.

CDR3 region: CASSSFQPGQGATGELFF. Written as DNA, the CDR3 is TGTGCCAGCAGTAGTTTTCAACCGGGACAGGGGGCCACCGGGGAGCTGTTTTTT. The chain is built from TRBV28 and TRBJ2-2; 12 bases are a match to TRBD1. With V trimmed by 5 bases and J by 4 bases, 11 bases remained unmatched. The CDR3 is 18 amino acids. CDR1 and CDR2 (germline): MDHEN, SYDVKM.

The V call is TRBV5-6, the J call TRBJ1-1; possible D gene TRBD1, 5 bases. Germline assignment: CDR1 SGHDT and CDR2 YYEEEE. The CDR3 spans 13 residues. V shed 4 bases and J shed 7 bases, with 14 bases lying between them. The CDR3: CASSTMGDFEAFF. CDR3 bases: TGTGCCAGCAGCACCATGGGGGATTTTGAAGCTTTCTTT.

The chain carries TRBV2 and TRBJ2-1; 12 bases line up with TRBD2. The germline V gene encodes CDR1 SNHLY and CDR2 FYNNEI. Unmatched junction bases numbered 1, after V lost 6 bases and J lost 4 bases. The CDR3 totals 14 residues. The CDR3 loop reads CASRGLAGYNEQFF. The CDR3 DNA sequence: TGTGCCAGCAGAGGACTAGCGGGGTACAATGAGCAGTTCTTC.

The chain recombines TRBV28 with TRBJ2-7; 8 positions match TRBD2. Germline assignment: CDR1 MDHEN and CDR2 SYDVKM. The CDR3 extends over 18 amino acids. V shed 1 base and J 0 bases; nucleotides not matched to a gene: 11. CDR3 DNA sequence: TGTGCCAGCAGTTTATTCCCCGGACTAGCAGGGAGCTCCTACGAGCAGTACTTC. It is translated as CASSLFPGLAGSSYEQYF. Full variable domain (rest looked up from reference TRBV28 and TRBJ2-7): DVKVTQSSRYLVKRTGEKVFLECVQDMDHENMFWYRQDPGLGLRLIYFSYDVKMKEKGDIPEGYSVSREKKERFSLILESASTNQTSMYLCASSLFPGLAGSSYEQYFGPGTRLTVT.

The V call is TRBV28, the J call TRBJ1-3; no clear D. Trimming took 6 bases from V and 5 from J, leaving 11 bases between them. Germline CDR1 and CDR2: MDHEN and SYDVKM. This CDR3 is 13 amino acids long. In DNA, the CDR3 is TGTGCCAGCAGCCCAGGAGGGAGAAACACCATATATTTT. Encoded protein: CASSPGGRNTIYF.